These 16 T cell receptor beta chains came from one sample sequenced in a study of blood T cell repertoires in COVID-19. Generated by immunoSEQ multiplex PCR, the TCRdb table keeps only in-frame clones and is missing some. The sample comprises about 180,000 clones, 88% of which are singletons, and approximately 4% rests with the top ten. The sample comprised peripheral blood. The receptor set was obtained from a woman under 40 with acute or convalescent COVID-19.

V is TRBV2 and J is TRBJ1-5, with D possibly matching TRBD1 (5 bases). Trimming pared 4 bases from V and 4 bases from J, leaving 11 bases between. CDR3 size: 14 residues. CDR1 SNHLY and CDR2 FYNNEI come from the germline V gene. As DNA, the CDR3 is TGTGCCAGCAGTGTGGGGCAGGGAAATCAGCCCCAGCATTTT. Translated: CASSVGQGNQPQHF.

This clone was counted between two and nine times. This chain links TRBV28 with TRBJ1-1; D is perhaps TRBD1 (6 bases). V was trimmed by 8 bases and J by 0 bases, leaving 19 bases between them. Looked up from germline, CDR1 is MDHEN and CDR2 is SYDVKM. This CDR3 has 16 residues. CDR3 region: CASLGTIGQMNTEAFF. CDR3 coding DNA: TGTGCCAGCCTGGGTACTATTGGACAGATGAACACTGAAGCTTTCTTT.

Concerning this clone: The same CDR3 can be traced to other DNA sequences in this sample. The rearrangement uses TRBV28 and TRBJ1-5; D uncertain. The germline V gene encodes CDR1 MDHEN and CDR2 SYDVKM. The V end was cut by 1 base, the J end by 6 bases, with 4 bases between. The CDR3 runs to 12 residues. For the CDR3, the DNA is TGTGCCAGCAGTTTATTCCGTCAGCCCCAGCATTTT. This translates into CASSLFRQPQHF.

This chain connects TRBV7-8 to TRBJ1-5; D ambiguous. Germline CDR1 SGHVS, CDR2 FQNEAQ. This CDR3 is built from 16 residues. V was shortened by 1 base and J by 1 base, with 11 bases between the two germline ends. Here the CDR3 reads CASSLDPPRSNQPQHF. The CDR3 coding sequence is TGTGCCAGCAGCTTAGATCCACCGAGGAGCAATCAGCCCCAGCATTTT.

This chain joins TRBV30 and TRBJ2-1; TRBD1 agrees at 10 bases. Trimming cost V 0 bases and J 5 bases; bases outside gene matches: 13. The CDR3 is 18 amino acids. CDR1 and CDR2 from the germline V gene are GTSNPN and SVGIG (reference sequence). CDR3 nucleotides: TGTGCCTGGAGTGTACAAGGGTGGGGACAGGGGATCCACAATGAGCAGTTCTTC. Amino acid sequence: CAWSVQGWGQGIHNEQFF.

The chain recombines TRBV12-3 or TRBV12-4 with TRBJ1-2, with 9 positions matching TRBD1. J was trimmed by 7 bases and V by 3 bases; bases with no gene match: 3. The CDR3 contains 13 residues. In DNA, the CDR3 is TGTGCCAGCAGTTTCCGGACAGGGGTTGGCTACACCTTC. This codes for CASSFRTGVGYTF.

The rearrangement joins TRBV18 to TRBJ2-1; 10 bases align to TRBD2. The CDR3 spans 15 residues. Trimming removed 8 bases from V and 4 bases from J; junction bases left unmatched: 8. CDR1 KGHSH and CDR2 LQKENI come from the germline V gene. The CDR3, as DNA: TGTGCCAGCACTACCGGACTAGCGGAGTACAATGAGCAGTTCTTC. It encodes CASTTGLAEYNEQFF.

The chain combines TRBV27 with TRBJ1-2; 9 bases agree with TRBD1. The CDR3 is 14 residues long. Trimming took 4 bases from V and 4 from J; bases not matched to a gene: 4. The germline CDR1 and CDR2 sequences are MNHEY and SMNVEV (reference sequence). CDR3 nucleotides: TGTGCCAGCAGTTCCGTGGACAGGGGCTATGGCTACACCTTC. It yields the protein CASSSVDRGYGYTF.

The chain joins TRBV20-1 to TRBJ2-7; the D is unclear. The CDR3 is 11 amino acids. Trimming removed 1 base from V and 6 bases from J, with 7 bases in between. CDR1 and CDR2 (germline): DFQATT, SNEGSKA (reference sequence). The CDR3 nucleotides are TGCAGTGCTAGAGGGCAAATCGAGCAGTACTTC. Translation: CSARGQIEQYF.

J is TRBJ1-1 and V is TRBV28; D gene ambiguous. Germline V gene lookup returns CDR1 MDHEN and CDR2 SYDVKM. The germline V and J ends were trimmed by 7 bases and 5 bases, with 11 bases remaining between them. This CDR3 comprises 12 residues. This CDR3 reads CASIGFSTEAFF. Written as DNA, the CDR3 is TGTGCCAGCATCGGTTTTTCTACTGAAGCTTTCTTT.

The V gene is TRBV5-1, the J gene TRBJ2-2; the match to TRBD2 covers 7 bases. CDR1 and CDR2 (germline): SGHRS, YFSETQ. The V and J ends lost 6 bases and 4 bases, in that order; junction bases with no gene match: 12. CDR3 length: 16 residues. The CDR3 loop reads CASTILAVSATGELFF. The CDR3 DNA follows: TGCGCCAGCACCATCCTAGCGGTTAGCGCCACCGGGGAGCTGTTTTTT. The full variable domain, its missing parts supplied by reference TRBV5-1 and TRBJ2-2, is KAGVTQTPRYLIKTRGQQVTLSCSPISGHRSVSWYQQTPGQGLQFLFEYFSETQRNKGNFPGRFSGRQFSNSRSEMNVSTLELGDSALYLCASTILAVSATGELFFGEGSRLTVL.

The rearrangement links TRBV27 to TRBJ2-3; TRBD2 matches at 7 bases. The CDR3 has 15 residues. V was pared by 5 bases and J by 2 bases, with 7 bases of the junction left unmatched. Germline values: CDR1 MNHEY, CDR2 SMNVEV (reference sequence). The CDR3 DNA is TGTGCCAGCAGTCGCCTAGCGGCCTACACAGATACGCAGTATTTT. It codes for CASSRLAAYTDTQYF.

The chain combines TRBV7-9 with TRBJ1-2, with 8 bases lining up with TRBD1. V was clipped by 1 base and J by 13 bases; unmatched bases: 5. The V gene's germline CDR1 is SEHNR and CDR2 FQNEAQ (reference sequence). There are 12 residues in the CDR3. The CDR3 DNA reads as TGTGCCAGCAGCTTAGGGACAGGGAAGGGCACCTTC. Translation: CASSLGTGKGTF.

This clone appeared a few times. This chain joins TRBV20-1 and TRBJ2-3; TRBD1 aligns across 8 bases. Germline lookup yields CDR1 DFQATT and CDR2 SNEGSKA (reference sequence). With V trimmed by 3 bases and J by 5 bases, 7 bases remained unmatched. This CDR3 has 14 residues. This CDR3 is CSASMDRAGDTQYF. The CDR3 DNA follows: TGCAGTGCTAGTATGGACAGGGCGGGAGATACGCAGTATTTT.

This chain uses TRBV5-4 with TRBJ2-5; D uncertain. CDR3 length: 14 amino acids. V gave up 0 bases and J gave up 4 bases, with 10 bases separating them. Germline lookup yields CDR1 SGHNT and CDR2 YYREEE (reference sequence). The CDR3 coding sequence is TGTGCCAGCAGCTTGGAAACCTACGGAGAGACCCAGTACTTC. It translates to CASSLETYGETQYF. The full variable domain, completed using reference TRBV5-4 and TRBJ2-5, is ETGVTQSPTHLIKTRGQQVTLRCSSQSGHNTVSWYQQALGQGPQFIFQYYREEENGRGNFPPRFSGLQFPNYSSELNVNALELDDSALYLCASSLETYGETQYFGPGTRLLVL.

This chain joins TRBV10-3 and TRBJ2-5; the match to TRBD2 covers 8 bases. The CDR3 has 14 residues. CDR1 ENHRY and CDR2 SYGVKD come from the germline V gene. V dropped 8 bases and J dropped 7; count of bases not matched to a gene: 12. Here the CDR3 reads CAISGTSGLATQYF. The CDR3 bases are TGTGCCATCTCCGGGACTAGTGGTTTAGCGACCCAGTACTTC.